The clone carrying this T cell receptor (beta chain) showed up just a few times. Its specificity is not known. According to the study, genomic DNA was the template for TCR beta VDJ and CDR3 profiling. TCRdb independently ran MiXCR on the reads; one entry per CDR3 protein. The table includes around 150,000 distinct CDR3 sequences, around half detected once. The data derive from a study of CD8+CD57+ T cells in acquired aplastic anemia. Study at large: On average, sorted CD4+ and CD8+ cells gave roughly 3 ug of DNA.

Study findings and constraints: Researchers reported that CD8+ Simpson's diversity was not significantly different in patients versus controls.

Whoever was chosen for sequencing had shown CD8+CD57+ cell expansion by flow cytometry. The source of this sequence is a human donor with aplastic anemia. Sequenced material: sorted CD4+, CD8+, or CD8+CD57+ T cells (not recorded which) from PBMCs.

The CDR3 here is CSAPRQGNNEQFF. In nucleotides, the CDR3 is TGCAGTGCTCCTAGACAGGGAAACAATGAGCAGTTCTTC. V gene TRBV20-1 combines with J gene TRBJ2-1; TRBD1 matches 7 bases. This CDR3 region has 13 residues. V lost 5 bases and J lost 5; bases outside the gene matches: 6. Per the germline V gene, CDR1 is DFQATT and CDR2 is SNEGSKA (reference sequence).